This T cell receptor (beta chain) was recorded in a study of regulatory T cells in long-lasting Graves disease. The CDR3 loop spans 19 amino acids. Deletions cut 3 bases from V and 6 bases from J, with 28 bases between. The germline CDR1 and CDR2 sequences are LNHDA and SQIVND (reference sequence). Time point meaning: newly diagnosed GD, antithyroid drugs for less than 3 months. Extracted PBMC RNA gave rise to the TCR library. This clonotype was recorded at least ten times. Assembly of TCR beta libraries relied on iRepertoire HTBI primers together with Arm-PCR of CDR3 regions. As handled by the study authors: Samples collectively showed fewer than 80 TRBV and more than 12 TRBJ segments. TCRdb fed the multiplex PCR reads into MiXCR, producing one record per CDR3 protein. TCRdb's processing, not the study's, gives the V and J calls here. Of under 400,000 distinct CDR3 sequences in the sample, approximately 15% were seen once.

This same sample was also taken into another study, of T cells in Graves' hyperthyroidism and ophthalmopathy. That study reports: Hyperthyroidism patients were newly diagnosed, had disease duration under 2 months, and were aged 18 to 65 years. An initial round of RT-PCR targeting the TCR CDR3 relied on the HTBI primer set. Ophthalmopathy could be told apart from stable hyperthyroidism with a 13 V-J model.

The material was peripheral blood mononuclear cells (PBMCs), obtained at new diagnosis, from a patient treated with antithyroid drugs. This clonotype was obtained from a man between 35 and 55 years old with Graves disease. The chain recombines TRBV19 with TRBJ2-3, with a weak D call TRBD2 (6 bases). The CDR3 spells CASSMRWRGPRLTSDTQYF. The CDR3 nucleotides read TGTGCCAGTAGTATGCGATGGCGGGGACCCCGTCTGACTTCGGATACGCAGTATTTT.